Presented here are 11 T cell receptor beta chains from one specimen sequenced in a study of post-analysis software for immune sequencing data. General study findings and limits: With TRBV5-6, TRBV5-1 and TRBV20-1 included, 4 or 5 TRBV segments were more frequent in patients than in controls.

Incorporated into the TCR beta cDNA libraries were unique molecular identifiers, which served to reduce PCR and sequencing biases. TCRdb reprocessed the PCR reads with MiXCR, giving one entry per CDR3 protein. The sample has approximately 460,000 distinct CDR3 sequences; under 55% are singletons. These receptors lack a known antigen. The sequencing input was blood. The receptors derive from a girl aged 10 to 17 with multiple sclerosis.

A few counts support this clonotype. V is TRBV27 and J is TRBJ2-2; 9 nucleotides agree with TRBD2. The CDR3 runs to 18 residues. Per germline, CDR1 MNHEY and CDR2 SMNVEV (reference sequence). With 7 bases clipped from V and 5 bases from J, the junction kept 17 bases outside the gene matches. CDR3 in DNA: TGTGCCAGCAATCCCGGTGGCGGGAGGGCCGAGTGGACCGGGGAGCTGTTTTTT. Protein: CASNPGGGRAEWTGELFF.

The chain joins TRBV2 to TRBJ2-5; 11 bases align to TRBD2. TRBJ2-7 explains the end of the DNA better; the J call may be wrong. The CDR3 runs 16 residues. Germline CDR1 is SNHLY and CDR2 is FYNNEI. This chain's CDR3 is CASSYGLAGHSYEQYF. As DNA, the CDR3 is TGTGCCAGCAGCTATGGACTAGCGGGCCATTCCTACGAGCAGTACTTC.

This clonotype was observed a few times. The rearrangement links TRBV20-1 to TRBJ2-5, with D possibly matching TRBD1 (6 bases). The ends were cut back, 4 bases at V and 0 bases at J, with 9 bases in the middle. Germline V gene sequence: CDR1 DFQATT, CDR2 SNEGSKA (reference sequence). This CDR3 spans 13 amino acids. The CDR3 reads CSATTGYQETQYF. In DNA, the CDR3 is TGCAGTGCTACCACAGGGTACCAAGAGACCCAGTACTTC.

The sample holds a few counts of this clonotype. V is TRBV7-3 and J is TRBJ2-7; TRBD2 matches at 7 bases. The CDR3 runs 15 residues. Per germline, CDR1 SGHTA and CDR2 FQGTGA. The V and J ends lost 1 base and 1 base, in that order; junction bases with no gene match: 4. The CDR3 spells CASSLSGSSSYEQYF. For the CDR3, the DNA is TGTGCCAGCAGCTTAAGCGGGAGCAGTTCCTACGAGCAGTACTTC.

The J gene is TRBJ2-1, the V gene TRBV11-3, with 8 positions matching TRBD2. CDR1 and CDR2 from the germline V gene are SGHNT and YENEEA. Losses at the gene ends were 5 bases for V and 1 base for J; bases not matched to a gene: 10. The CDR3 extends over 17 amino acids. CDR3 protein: CASSPWPGGMSYNEQFF. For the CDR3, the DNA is TGTGCCAGCAGCCCTTGGCCGGGGGGGATGTCCTACAATGAGCAGTTCTTC.

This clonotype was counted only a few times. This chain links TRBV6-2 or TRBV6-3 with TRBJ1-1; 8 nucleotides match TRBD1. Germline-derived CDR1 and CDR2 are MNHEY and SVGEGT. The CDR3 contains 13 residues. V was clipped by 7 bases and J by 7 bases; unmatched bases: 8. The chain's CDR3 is CASNQGAAIEAFF. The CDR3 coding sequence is TGTGCCAGCAACCAGGGGGCAGCCATTGAAGCTTTCTTT.

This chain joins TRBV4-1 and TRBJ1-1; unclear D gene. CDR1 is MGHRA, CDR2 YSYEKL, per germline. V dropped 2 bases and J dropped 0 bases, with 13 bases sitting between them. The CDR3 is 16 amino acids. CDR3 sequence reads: CASSQYPLVLNTEAFF. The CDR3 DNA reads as TGCGCCAGCAGCCAATACCCACTGGTTTTGAACACTGAAGCTTTCTTT.

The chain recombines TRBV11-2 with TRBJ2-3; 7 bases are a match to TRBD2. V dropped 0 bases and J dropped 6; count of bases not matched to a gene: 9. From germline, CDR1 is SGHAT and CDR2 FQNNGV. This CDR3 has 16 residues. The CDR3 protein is CASSLEVVSSGDTQYF. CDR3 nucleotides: TGTGCCAGCAGCTTAGAGGTGGTTAGTAGCGGGGATACGCAGTATTTT.

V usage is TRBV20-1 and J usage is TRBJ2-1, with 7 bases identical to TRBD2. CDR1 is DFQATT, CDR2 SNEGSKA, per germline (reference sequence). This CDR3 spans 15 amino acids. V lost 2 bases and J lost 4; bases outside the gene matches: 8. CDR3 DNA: TGCAGTGCTAGACCTATTACTAGCGAATACAATGAGCAGTTCTTC. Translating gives CSARPITSEYNEQFF.

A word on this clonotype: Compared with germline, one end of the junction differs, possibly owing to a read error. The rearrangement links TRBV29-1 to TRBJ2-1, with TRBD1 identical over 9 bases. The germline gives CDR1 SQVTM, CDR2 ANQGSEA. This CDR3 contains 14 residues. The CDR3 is CSVEPGQGINVQFF. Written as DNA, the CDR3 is TGCAGCGTTGAACCGGGACAGGGAATCAATGTGCAGTTCTTC.

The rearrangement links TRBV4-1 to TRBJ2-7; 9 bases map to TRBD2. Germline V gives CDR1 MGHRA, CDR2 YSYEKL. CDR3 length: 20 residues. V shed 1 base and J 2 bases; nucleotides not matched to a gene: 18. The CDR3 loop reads CASSQGTASGNGPNPYEQYF. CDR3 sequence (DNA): TGCGCCAGCAGCCAAGGAACGGCTAGCGGGAATGGGCCCAACCCCTACGAGCAGTACTTC.